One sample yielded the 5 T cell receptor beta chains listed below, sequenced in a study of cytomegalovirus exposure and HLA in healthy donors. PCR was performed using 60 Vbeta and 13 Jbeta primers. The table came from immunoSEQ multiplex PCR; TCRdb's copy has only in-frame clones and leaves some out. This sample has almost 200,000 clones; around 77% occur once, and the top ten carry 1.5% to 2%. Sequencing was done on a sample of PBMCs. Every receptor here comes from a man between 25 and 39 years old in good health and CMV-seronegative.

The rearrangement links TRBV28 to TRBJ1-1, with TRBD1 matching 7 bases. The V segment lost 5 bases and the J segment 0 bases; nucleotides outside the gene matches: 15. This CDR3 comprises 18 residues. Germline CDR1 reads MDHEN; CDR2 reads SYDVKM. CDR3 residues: CASSETGPLVAVNTEAFF. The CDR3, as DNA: TGTGCCAGCAGTGAGACAGGGCCACTGGTAGCCGTGAACACTGAAGCTTTCTTT.

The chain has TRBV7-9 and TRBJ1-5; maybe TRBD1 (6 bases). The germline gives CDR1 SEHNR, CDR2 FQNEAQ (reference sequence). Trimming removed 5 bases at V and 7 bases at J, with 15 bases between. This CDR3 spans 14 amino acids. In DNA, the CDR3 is TGTGCCAGCAGCGTAACAGGGTCGGAGCAGCCCCAGCATTTT. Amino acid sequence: CASSVTGSEQPQHF.

CDR3 DNA: TGTGCCAGCAGCGCCAGGACTAGCGGGAGTTACGAGCAGTACTTC. Its translation is CASSARTSGSYEQYF. The chain is built from TRBV5-6 and TRBJ2-7, with TRBD2 matching over 13 bases. From germline, CDR1 is SGHDT and CDR2 YYEEEE. The V gene end was trimmed by 4 bases and the J gene end by 4 bases; junction bases not matched to a gene: 5. CDR3 size: 15 residues.

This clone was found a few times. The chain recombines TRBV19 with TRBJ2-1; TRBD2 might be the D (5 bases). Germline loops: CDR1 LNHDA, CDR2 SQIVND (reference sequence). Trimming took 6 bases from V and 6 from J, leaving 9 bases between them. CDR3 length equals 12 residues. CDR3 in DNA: TGTGCCAGTAGAACTAGATTCAATGAGCAGTTCTTC. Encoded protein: CASRTRFNEQFF.

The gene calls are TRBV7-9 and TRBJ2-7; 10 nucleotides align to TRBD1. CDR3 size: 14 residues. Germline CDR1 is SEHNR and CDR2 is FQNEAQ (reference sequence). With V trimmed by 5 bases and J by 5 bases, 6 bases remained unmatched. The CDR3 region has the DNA TGTGCCAGCAGCCTCATGGGACAGGGGAACGAGCAGTACTTC. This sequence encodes CASSLMGQGNEQYF.